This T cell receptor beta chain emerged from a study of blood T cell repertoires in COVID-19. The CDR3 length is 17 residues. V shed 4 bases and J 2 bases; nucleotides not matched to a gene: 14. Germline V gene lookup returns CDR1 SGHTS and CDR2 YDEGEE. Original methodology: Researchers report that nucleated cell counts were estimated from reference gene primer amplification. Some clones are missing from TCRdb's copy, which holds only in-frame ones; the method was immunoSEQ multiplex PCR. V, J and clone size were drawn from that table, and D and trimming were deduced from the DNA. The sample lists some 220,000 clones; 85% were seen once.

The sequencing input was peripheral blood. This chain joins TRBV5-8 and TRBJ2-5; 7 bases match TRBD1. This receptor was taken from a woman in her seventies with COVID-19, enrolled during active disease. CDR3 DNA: TGTGCCAGCAGCCTGTGGGAGAGGGGGCGAGGACAAGAGACCCAGTACTTC. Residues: CASSLWERGRGQETQYF.